Following are 5 T cell receptor beta chains from one sample sequenced in a study of CXCR3-negative and CXCR3-positive naive CD8 T cells. Study-level findings and limits: Relative to CXCR3-negative naive cells, CXCR3-positive naive cells had more hydrophobic TRB CDR3s.

TRB cDNA libraries were made by UMI-labeled 5' RACE. TCRdb re-called the 5' RACE reads; every CDR3 protein appears as one record, without DNA. Recorded here are approximately 140,000 distinct CDR3 sequences; the top ten clones represent roughly 0.27%. No antigen has been identified for these receptors. Sequencing was performed on naive CXCR3+ CD8+ T cells from blood. Subset here: CD45RO-CCR7+CD27+CD95- naive CD8+ T cells expressing CXCR3 (TNR3+). The receptors were sampled from a human donor in good health. Some clones in this sample may be carry-over from other donors' samples.

The CDR3 protein is CSASGGRWETQYF. The V gene is TRBV20-1, the J gene TRBJ2-5; the TRBD1 assignment by TCRdb is unverifiable without DNA. CDR3 length equals 13 residues. The germline V gene encodes CDR1 DFQATT and CDR2 SNEGSKA (reference sequence).

The CDR3: CASSLTGPPSGANVLTF. The rearrangement links TRBV6-5 to TRBJ2-6; TCRdb selects TRBD1, and the lack of DNA leaves this call unchecked. Germline V gives CDR1 MNHEY, CDR2 SVGAGI. CDR3 length equals 17 residues.

The chain couples TRBV18 to TRBJ2-7. The CDR3 is 13 residues long. Germline V gene lookup returns CDR1 KGHSH and CDR2 LQKENI. CDR3 sequence: CASSFGSDYEQYF.

The chain employs TRBV7-9 and TRBJ2-7; with no DNA, the TCRdb D assignment of TRBD1 cannot be verified. Per germline, CDR1 SEHNR and CDR2 FQNEAQ (reference sequence). The CDR3 loop spans 13 amino acids. This CDR3 is CASSPGGTYEQYF.

The chain combines TRBV7-9 with TRBJ2-1. CDR3 length equals 12 residues. Germline CDR1 SEHNR, CDR2 FQNEAQ (reference sequence). The chain's CDR3 is CASSSVYNEQFF. Looking up the rest from reference TRBV7-9 and TRBJ2-1 gives the full variable domain: DTGVSQNPRHKITKRGQNVTFRCDPISEHNRLYWYRQTLGQGPEFLTYFQNEAQLEKSRLLSDRFSAERPKGSFSTLEIQRTEQGDSAMYLCASSSVYNEQFFGPGTRLTVL.